This T cell receptor (beta chain) was identified in a study of shared clonotypes between healthy human individuals. Deep was the level used in running the assay. Loaded into unsorted PBMC replicate PCRs was about 0.3 ug DNA, 30,000 to 35,000 T cell genomes. TCRdb's table, derived via immunoSEQ multiplex PCR, lists solely in-frame clones and lacks some. The sample consists of about half a million clones, approximately 79% of them appearing once. V shed 8 bases and J shed 1 base, with 11 bases lying between them. The CDR3 length is 13 residues. Germline V lookup: CDR1 SEHNR, CDR2 FQNEAQ (reference sequence).

This sequence joins TRBV7-9 and TRBJ1-2; D is ambiguous. The TCR was taken from a woman aged 40 to 50 in good health. Some clones in this sample may be carry-over from other donors' samples. The specimen sequenced was PBMCs. The CDR3 DNA follows: TGTGCCAGCGCCGGTGGCGGTAACTATGGCTACACCTTC. Protein: CASAGGGNYGYTF.